This entry lists 2 T cell receptor beta chains sequenced from one sample in a study of early T cells in non-severe SARS-CoV-2 infection. TCRdb used MiXCR to reprocess the 5' RACE reads, holding one entry per CDR3 protein. The data hold around 31,000 distinct CDR3 sequences, with under 10% observed a single time. Specimen: whole blood. These receptors came from an adult who was a healthcare worker with PCR-confirmed SARS-CoV-2 infection or an uninfected control (not recorded which).

This clonotype was counted ten times or more. Sequence at one end of the junction differs from germline and may be a read error. This chain uses TRBV12-3 or TRBV12-4 with TRBJ2-3, with 10 bases aligning to TRBD1. CDR3 length: 16 amino acids. Written as DNA, the CDR3 is TGTGCCACCAGTTCGGCCGGACAGGGGGTTACAGATACGCAGTATTTT. This encodes CATSSAGQGVTDTQYF.

This clonotype was observed a few times. J is TRBJ2-3 and V is TRBV5-1, with a weak D call TRBD2 (5 bases). The CDR3 runs to 13 residues. Germline lookup yields CDR1 SGHRS and CDR2 YFSETQ. V lost 4 bases to trimming and J lost 4 bases, with 10 bases between them. DNA for the CDR3: TGCGCCAGCAGCCCCCCCGGGGCAGATACGCAGTATTTT. The encoded protein is CASSPPGADTQYF.